This T cell receptor beta chain comes out of a study of blood T cell repertoires in COVID-19. Study at large: Both acute and convalescent COVID-19 samples were obtained from the United States, Italy and Spain. PBMCs, B-cell-depleted T cells, or T cells provided the cDNA or gDNA that made up the material.

Per the original data handling: Amplification from reference gene primers served as the basis for estimated nucleated cell counts. The data were produced by immunoSEQ multiplex PCR, yet TCRdb's version contains in-frame clones alone and is incomplete. From that table come the V and J calls and clone size; the DNA was used to work out D and trimming. The sample contains approximately 250,000 clones, under 90% of which appear only once. V lost 5 bases to trimming and J lost 2 bases, with 22 bases between them. In germline, CDR1 is SGHTA, CDR2 FQGNSA. The CDR3 is 17 amino acids. This chain connects TRBV7-2 to TRBJ2-7; TRBD1 is a possible D gene (6 bases). The clonotype was recovered from a human donor in a cohort sampled during active COVID-19. Sequenced sample: peripheral blood. The CDR3 protein is CASSARTINRAAYEQYF. As DNA, the CDR3 is TGTGCCAGCAGCGCCCGGACCATAAACAGGGCCGCCTACGAGCAGTACTTC.